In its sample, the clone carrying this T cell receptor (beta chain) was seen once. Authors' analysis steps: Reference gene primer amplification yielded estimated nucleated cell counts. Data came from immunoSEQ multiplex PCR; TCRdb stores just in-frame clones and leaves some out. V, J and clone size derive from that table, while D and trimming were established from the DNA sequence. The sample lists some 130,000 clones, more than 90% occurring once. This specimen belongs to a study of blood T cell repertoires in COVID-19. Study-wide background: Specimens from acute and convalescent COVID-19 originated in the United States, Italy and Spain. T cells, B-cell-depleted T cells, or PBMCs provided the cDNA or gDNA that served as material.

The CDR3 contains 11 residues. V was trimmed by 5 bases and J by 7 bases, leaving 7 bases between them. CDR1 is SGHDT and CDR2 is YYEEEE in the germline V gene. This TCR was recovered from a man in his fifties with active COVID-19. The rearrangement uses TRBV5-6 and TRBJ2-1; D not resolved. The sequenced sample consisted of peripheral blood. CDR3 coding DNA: TGTGCCAGCAGGCGTGTGAATGAGCAGTTCTTC. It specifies CASRRVNEQFF.